This TCR beta chain comes out of a study of blood T cell repertoires in COVID-19. Study overall: Researchers got acute and convalescent COVID-19 samples from the United States, Italy and Spain.

The germline gives CDR1 GTSNPN, CDR2 SVGIG (reference sequence). The CDR3 consists of 19 residues. V shed 0 bases and J 1 base; nucleotides not matched to a gene: 12. Method: immunoSEQ multiplex PCR; TCRdb's copy keeps in-frame clones and lacks some. The repertoire holds 250,000 to 350,000 clones, with roughly 90% as singletons. The V call is TRBV30, the J call TRBJ2-5; 12 nucleotides match TRBD2. Sequenced input: peripheral blood. The sequence came from a woman aged 55-69 years with acute or convalescent COVID-19. Here the CDR3 reads CAWSVPWTGLAGIQETQYF. CDR3 in DNA: TGTGCCTGGAGTGTCCCCTGGACAGGACTAGCGGGAATCCAAGAGACCCAGTACTTC.